These T cell receptor beta chains were read from a single sample in a study of lymphopenia after photon versus proton radiotherapy. TCRdb's table, derived via immunoSEQ multiplex PCR, lists solely in-frame clones and lacks some. The sample shows 89,000 or so clones, 65% to 85% of them seen only once. The starting material was peripheral blood, obtained from a patient treated with proton-based radiotherapy. All receptors derive from a man aged 55 to 70 with pancreatic cancer. Both conserved end residues are part of each CDR3. The D gene is left open where the match is weak. Some rows have no size entry. The others give once, few or many, or a class for an expanded clone.

abundance	d_gene	j_gene	v_gene	CDR3aa	CDR3nt
.	.	TRBJ2-5	TRBV9	CASGGGHSQETQYF	TGTGCCAGCGGCGGTGGACATTCCCAAGAGACCCAGTACTTC
.	.	TRBJ2-1	TRBV28	CASRKQGVAGDEQFF	TGTGCCAGCAGGAAACAGGGGGTCGCGGGAGATGAGCAGTTCTTC
.	TRBD1	TRBJ2-1	TRBV5-5	CASSLDGQGLGEQFF	TGTGCCAGCAGCTTGGACGGACAGGGCTTGGGGGAGCAGTTCTTC
.	TRBD1	TRBJ2-7	TRBV9	CASSPAGQGLEQYF	TGTGCCAGCAGCCCCGCGGGACAGGGCCTCGAGCAGTACTTC
.	TRBD1	TRBJ2-7	TRBV5-1	CASSWGQRANEQYF	TGCGCCAGCAGCTGGGGACAGAGAGCCAACGAGCAGTACTTC
once	TRBD1	TRBJ2-7	TRBV6-1	CASTRTGVYEQYF	TGTGCCAGCACCAGGACAGGCGTCTACGAGCAGTACTTC
.	.	TRBJ1-1	TRBV6-6	CASIKTTEAFF	TGTGCCAGCATCAAGACAACTGAAGCTTTCTTT
.	.	TRBJ1-2	TRBV18	CASSRDPGPGHGYTF	TGTGCCAGCTCACGGGACCCGGGCCCTGGTCATGGCTACACCTTC
few	.	TRBJ2-5	TRBV6-6	CASSYTLAETQYF	TGTGCCAGCAGTTACACTCTAGCCGAGACCCAGTACTTC
.	TRBD1	TRBJ2-7	TRBV28	CASRLQGRSSYEQYF	TGTGCCAGCAGACTACAGGGGCGGAGCTCCTACGAGCAGTACTTC
.	TRBD2	TRBJ2-7	TRBV14	CASSALASGFSYEQYF	TGTGCCAGCAGCGCATTAGCTAGCGGGTTCTCCTACGAGCAGTACTTC
.	.	TRBJ2-3	TRBV11-2	CASSTDTVQDTQYF	TGTGCCAGCAGCACCGACACGGTTCAAGATACGCAGTATTTT
.	.	TRBJ2-7	TRBV11-2	CASSAMLGEGVTEQYF	TGTGCCAGCAGCGCCATGTTGGGCGAAGGGGTAACCGAGCAGTACTTC
.	TRBD1	TRBJ2-5	TRBV7-6	CASSSGTGGTETQYF	TGTGCCAGCAGCTCCGGGACAGGGGGAACAGAGACCCAGTACTTC
.	.	TRBJ1-1	TRBV7-8	CASSLGPKNTEAFF	TGTGCCAGCAGCTTAGGACCGAAGAACACTGAAGCTTTCTTT
.	.	TRBJ1-4	TRBV30	CAWSSVGRANEKLFF	TGTGCCTGGAGTTCCGTCGGCAGGGCTAATGAAAAACTGTTTTTT
.	TRBD2	TRBJ2-1	TRBV5-1	CASSPPTSGSDDEQFF	TGCGCCAGCAGCCCGCCGACTAGCGGGAGCGACGATGAGCAGTTCTTC
.	.	TRBJ1-2	TRBV5-1	CASSSDGNYGYTF	TGCGCCAGCAGCTCGGACGGAAACTATGGCTACACCTTC
.	TRBD1	TRBJ2-1	TRBV11-2	CASIGIRDRNYNEQFF	TGTGCCAGCATCGGTATCCGGGACAGAAATTACAATGAGCAGTTCTTC
.	.	TRBJ2-3	TRBV7-9	CASSFLRAAGDTQYF	TGTGCCAGCAGCTTCCTCAGGGCCGCTGGAGATACGCAGTATTTT
.	.	TRBJ1-4	TRBV6-1	CASSSGAGNEKLFF	TGTGCCAGCAGTTCGGGAGCGGGGAATGAAAAACTGTTTTTT
.	.	TRBJ2-7	TRBV11-2	CASSLVTGAGGYEQYF	TGTGCCAGCAGCTTAGTTACGGGCGCGGGTGGCTACGAGCAGTACTTC
once	.	TRBJ2-7	TRBV29-1	CSVAGSVHEQYF	TGCAGCGTTGCCGGGAGTGTCCACGAGCAGTACTTC
.	.	TRBJ2-1	TRBV5-6	CASSLVRRLISDEQFF	TGTGCCAGCAGCTTAGTAAGGCGGCTGATAAGTGATGAGCAGTTCTTC
.	.	TRBJ1-1	TRBV4-1	CASSQEWGTRKEAFF	TGCGCCAGCAGCCAAGAATGGGGCACTAGGAAGGAAGCTTTCTTT
once	TRBD1	TRBJ2-7	TRBV27	CASSLLAGLQGSAEEQYF	TGTGCCAGCAGTTTATTGGCCGGGTTACAGGGGTCCGCGGAGGAGCAGTACTTC
.	TRBD1	TRBJ1-1	TRBV5-6	CASSADRGYRNTEAFF	TGTGCCAGCAGCGCGGACAGGGGGTATAGGAACACTGAAGCTTTCTTT
.	.	TRBJ2-5	TRBV19	CASSKTEQETQYF	TGTGCCAGTAGTAAGACAGAGCAAGAGACCCAGTACTTC
.	.	TRBJ1-1	TRBV6-5	CASSYGQLNTEAFF	TGTGCCAGCAGTTACGGACAATTGAACACTGAAGCTTTCTTT
.	.	TRBJ1-1	TRBV6-6	CASAVRGVQGTEAFF	TGTGCCAGCGCGGTGCGGGGGGTCCAGGGCACTGAAGCTTTCTTT
.	TRBD2	TRBJ2-7	TRBV7-9	CASSHGLAGDPRGEQYF	TGTGCCAGCAGCCATGGACTAGCGGGAGATCCGCGGGGGGAGCAGTACTTC
once	TRBD2	TRBJ2-3	TRBV4-3	CASSQDQGGRRDTQYF	TGCGCCAGCAGCCAAGATCAGGGCGGGAGAAGAGATACGCAGTATTTT
.	.	TRBJ2-5	TRBV19	CASRYKDQETQYF	TGTGCCAGTAGATACAAAGACCAAGAGACCCAGTACTTC
.	TRBD2	TRBJ2-3	TRBV9	CASSLVAGIGRDTQYF	TGTGCCAGCAGCTTGGTAGCGGGAATCGGTAGAGATACGCAGTATTTT
few	TRBD2	TRBJ2-1	TRBV27	CASSLSGSLVAYNEQFF	TGTGCCAGCAGTTTAAGCGGGAGTTTGGTGGCCTACAATGAGCAGTTCTTC
.	.	TRBJ1-1	TRBV6-5	CASSYSRQAEAFF	TGTGCCAGCAGTTACTCGAGGCAGGCTGAAGCTTTCTTT
.	TRBD2	TRBJ2-1	TRBV5-4	CASSLPVAGGTTSYNEQFF	TGTGCCAGCAGCTTGCCGGTAGCGGGAGGCACCACTTCCTACAATGAGCAGTTCTTC
.	TRBD1	TRBJ2-1	TRBV30	CAWGRQGAYNEQFF	TGTGCCTGGGGTAGACAGGGGGCCTACAATGAGCAGTTCTTC
.	TRBD2	TRBJ2-3	TRBV5-1	CASSLMASGRESTDTQYF	TGCGCCAGCAGCTTGATGGCTAGCGGGAGGGAGAGCACAGATACGCAGTATTTT